This T cell receptor (beta chain) was sequenced during a study of CD8+CD57+ T cells in acquired aplastic anemia. The TCR beta profiling, which covered VDJ combination and CDR3 sequence, was carried out using genomic DNA as the template. TCRdb reanalysed the reads using MiXCR and keeps one entry per CDR3 protein. The repertoire has about 180,000 distinct CDR3 sequences, less than 50% of them found once; the top ten carry 10% to 15%. The germline gives CDR1 SQVTM, CDR2 ANQGSEA. The CDR3 runs 10 residues. A remark on this clonotype: A read error may produce the germline difference seen at one junction end.

The authors sequenced patients whose flow cytometry had shown CD8+CD57+ cell expansion. The material sequenced was sorted CD4+, CD8+, or CD8+CD57+ T cells (not recorded which) from PBMCs. This receptor was obtained from a human donor with aplastic anemia. The chain joins TRBV29-1 to TRBJ2-7; D not certain. Written as DNA, the CDR3 is TGCAGCGTCGGCCCCGGTGAAATCAACTTC. This encodes CSVGPGEINF.